This entry lists 20 T cell receptor beta chains sequenced from one sample in a study of cytomegalovirus exposure and HLA in healthy donors. A multiplex PCR was run with 60 Vbeta primers and 13 Jbeta primers. Clones were read by immunoSEQ multiplex PCR, and TCRdb kept only the in-frame ones, dropping some. The sample yields approximately 130,000 clones, more than 80% seen once. What was sequenced was PBMCs. Source of these receptors: a woman aged 30 to 39 in good health and CMV-seropositive.

V gene TRBV2 combines with J gene TRBJ1-3; 8 bases map to TRBD1. The CDR3 sequence is 15 residues long. Germline CDR1 and CDR2: SNHLY and FYNNEI. J lost 3 bases, V lost 6 bases, and 7 bases had no gene match. The CDR3 sequence: CASSADRGSGNTIYF. As DNA, the CDR3 is TGTGCCAGCAGCGCTGACAGGGGAAGTGGAAACACCATATATTTT.

V is TRBV10-3 and J is TRBJ1-6; the D gene is possibly TRBD1 (5 bases). Germline loops: CDR1 ENHRY, CDR2 SYGVKD. The CDR3 consists of 15 residues. V was cut by 2 bases and J by 8 bases, with 13 bases left in between. In nucleotides, the CDR3 is TGTGCCATCAGTGAGATAGGGGATCAAGATTCACCCCTCCACTTT. Protein product: CAISEIGDQDSPLHF.

The chain is built from TRBV2 and TRBJ2-4; D is unclear. The CDR3 runs 14 residues. Trimming stripped 6 bases from V and 7 bases from J, with 16 bases between. Germline lookup yields CDR1 SNHLY and CDR2 FYNNEI. The CDR3 DNA reads as TGTGCCAGCAGCACCCCGGCAGGCCGTAACATTCAGTACTTC. This codes for CASSTPAGRNIQYF. The full variable domain, its missing parts supplied by reference TRBV2 and TRBJ2-4, is EPEVTQTPSHQVTQMGQEVILRCVPISNHLYFYWYRQILGQKVEFLVSFYNNEISEKSEIFDDQFSVERPDGSNFTLKIRSTKLEDSAMYFCASSTPAGRNIQYFGAGTRLSVL.

The J gene is TRBJ2-7, the V gene TRBV6-5; D perhaps matches TRBD2 (6 bases). V was shortened by 0 bases and J by 7 bases, with 16 bases between the two germline ends. Germline assignment: CDR1 MNHEY and CDR2 SVGAGI. The CDR3 covers 15 residues. The CDR3 coding sequence is TGTGCCAGCAGTTACTCGAAGGAGGGCGACCGGGAGCAGTACTTC. Translated: CASSYSKEGDREQYF.

The chain employs TRBV5-8 and TRBJ2-7, with a tentative D call TRBD1 (6 bases). The CDR3 extends over 12 amino acids. Deletions cut 5 bases from V and 4 bases from J, with 10 bases between. CDR1 SGHTS and CDR2 YDEGEE come from the germline V gene. CDR3 coding DNA: TGTGCCAGCAGTCCCGGACAGTACGAGCAGTACTTC. It yields the protein CASSPGQYEQYF.

The rearrangement uses TRBV19 and TRBJ2-3, with D unclear. In germline, CDR1 is LNHDA, CDR2 SQIVND (reference sequence). The CDR3 loop spans 14 amino acids. V was cut by 3 bases and J by 1 base, with 8 bases left in between. The CDR3 loop is CASSMRFRTDTQYF. DNA for the CDR3: TGTGCCAGTAGTATGCGCTTCCGCACAGATACGCAGTATTTT.

This clone was recorded a few times. The V and J genes are TRBV5-8 and TRBJ1-1; TRBD1 aligns across 8 bases. Trimming at V came to 0 bases and at J to 4 bases, leaving 2 bases not matched to a gene. From germline, CDR1 is SGHTS and CDR2 YDEGEE. The CDR3 spans 14 residues. The CDR3 DNA sequence: TGTGCCAGCAGCTTGGGGACAGGGAGCACTGAAGCTTTCTTT. It is translated as CASSLGTGSTEAFF.

Comments on this clone: In the same sample, other DNA sequences code for this CDR3. The chain carries TRBV6-1 and TRBJ2-3; D remains ambiguous. V was cut by 1 base and J by 0 bases, with 11 bases left in between. Germline V lookup: CDR1 MNHNS, CDR2 SASEGT. The CDR3 is made up of 16 amino acids. CDR3 sequence reads: CASSEERLSSTDTQYF. In nucleotides, the CDR3 is TGTGCCAGCAGTGAAGAAAGACTCTCAAGCACAGATACGCAGTATTTT.

The chain joins TRBV19 to TRBJ2-1; TRBD1 matches 8 bases. CDR1 is LNHDA, CDR2 SQIVND, per germline (reference sequence). The length of the CDR3 is 16 residues. Trimming removed 4 bases from V and 0 bases from J; junction bases left unmatched: 5. The CDR3 is CASSRPQGGSYNEQFF. As DNA, the CDR3 is TGTGCCAGTAGTAGACCACAGGGGGGCTCCTACAATGAGCAGTTCTTC.

The chain has TRBV9 and TRBJ2-7; 7 nucleotides match TRBD2. The V segment lost 7 bases and the J segment 7 bases; nucleotides outside the gene matches: 5. The germline CDR1 and CDR2 sequences are SGDLS and YYNGEE. The CDR3 has 11 residues. The CDR3 DNA is TGTGCCAGCCTCTGCGGGAGTGAGCAGTACTTC. This encodes CASLCGSEQYF.

This sequence joins TRBV5-4 and TRBJ1-5, with D possibly being TRBD1 (5 bases). There are 14 residues in the CDR3. Trimming left V 0 bases short and J 7 bases short, with 11 bases between. Germline CDR1 SGHNT, CDR2 YYREEE (reference sequence). CDR3 protein: CASSLAGMGQPQHF. DNA of the CDR3: TGTGCCAGCAGCTTGGCAGGGATGGGACAGCCCCAGCATTTT.

The chain recombines TRBV6-6 with TRBJ1-1; D is ambiguous. Germline V gene sequence: CDR1 MNHNY, CDR2 SVGAGI (reference sequence). The CDR3 runs 16 residues. Trimming removed 0 bases from V and 2 bases from J, with 13 bases in between. The CDR3 DNA follows: TGTGCCAGCAGTTACTCGAGAGGCGGATCTAACACTGAAGCTTTCTTT. This codes for CASSYSRGGSNTEAFF.

The rearrangement joins TRBV30 to TRBJ1-1; D unclear. This CDR3 has 14 amino acids. V gave up 0 bases and J gave up 5 bases, with 13 bases separating them. Germline CDR1 GTSNPN, CDR2 SVGIG (reference sequence). As DNA, the CDR3 is TGTGCCTGGAGTGTACGACACTTTGGGACTGAAGCTTTCTTT. Amino acid sequence: CAWSVRHFGTEAFF.

In this sample, this clone turned up once. The chain joins TRBV7-3 to TRBJ2-2, with D unclear. This CDR3 comprises 13 residues. The germline V gene has CDR1 SGHTA and CDR2 FQGTGA. V dropped 2 bases and J dropped 13 bases, with 14 bases sitting between them. CDR3 in amino acids: CASSLGVALWLFF. The CDR3 DNA reads TGTGCCAGCAGCTTAGGAGTAGCTCTATGGCTGTTTTTT.

CDR3 amino acids: CASSSTSGFYEQFF. Here the CDR3 DNA reads TGCGCCAGCAGCTCTACGTCAGGTTTTTATGAGCAGTTCTTC. The V call is TRBV5-1, the J call TRBJ2-1; no definite D call. Trimming cost V 3 bases and J 8 bases, with 15 bases left between them. The CDR3 contains 14 residues. The germline V gene encodes CDR1 SGHRS and CDR2 YFSETQ.

This clone was detected a few times. The rearrangement joins TRBV11-2 to TRBJ2-2; the D gene is possibly TRBD2 (6 bases). V gave up 5 bases and J gave up 1 base, with 17 bases separating them. This CDR3 region has 17 residues. The V gene's germline CDR1 is SGHAT and CDR2 FQNNGV. CDR3 DNA sequence: TGTGCCAGCAGCCCATCCCCGTGGCGGGAGAACACCGGGGAGCTGTTTTTT. Translated: CASSPSPWRENTGELFF.

In its sample, this clone was seen once. The chain links TRBV5-1 to TRBJ2-1; unclear D gene. The CDR3 contains 15 residues. With 4 bases removed from V and 9 bases from J, the gap between germline ends came to 20 bases. Per the germline V gene, CDR1 is SGHRS and CDR2 is YFSETQ. The CDR3 loop reads CASSELRSASIEQFF. The DNA for the CDR3 is TGCGCCAGCAGCGAGCTTAGGTCGGCTAGTATTGAGCAGTTCTTC.

V usage is TRBV6-1 and J usage is TRBJ2-7, with 7 bases fitting TRBD1. The CDR3 covers 14 residues. The ends lost 4 bases at V and 1 base at J; junction bases unmatched: 4. Germline values: CDR1 MNHNS, CDR2 SASEGT. The CDR3 coding sequence is TGTGCCAGCAGTGTGGGACAGATGTCCTACGAGCAGTACTTC. Translation: CASSVGQMSYEQYF.

V gene TRBV4-1 combines with J gene TRBJ1-2; possible D gene TRBD1, 6 bases. V dropped 4 bases and J dropped 1 base, with 16 bases sitting between them. The CDR3 runs to 16 residues. Germline-derived CDR1 and CDR2 are MGHRA and YSYEKL. The DNA of the CDR3 is TGCGCCAGCAGCCGCGTTGGACAGAACATTAACTATGGCTACACCTTC. Translated: CASSRVGQNINYGYTF.

This clone was counted only a few times. V gene TRBV7-6 combines with J gene TRBJ2-7; TRBD2 matches at 10 bases. The junction had 11 bases not matched to a gene; V was cut back by 4 bases and J by 8 bases. This CDR3 contains 15 residues. Germline assignment: CDR1 SGHVS and CDR2 FNYEAQ. The chain's CDR3 is CASSSRRERGGKQYF. The CDR3 region has the DNA TGTGCCAGCAGCTCTCGGAGGGAGCGGGGGGGCAAGCAGTACTTC.